This T cell receptor beta chain was captured in a study of blood T cell repertoires in COVID-19 (TCRdb year 2020). In the study overall: Collaborator samples came from the United States, Italy and Spain and covered acute and convalescent phases of COVID-19. The prospective study material was composed of cDNA or gDNA derived from T cells, B-cell-depleted T cells, or PBMCs. Deeply sampled blood TCRbeta repertoires from subjects exposed to, actively infected with, or recovered from COVID-19 were included in the dataset. The repertoires were made available in a free public database intended to serve as a resource for research on the immune response to SARS-CoV-2. Samples came from the ongoing ImmuneRACE study (first 160 participants) plus 1,254 subjects from 6 global collaborators. A de-identified subject ID, COVID-19 status, age in years and sex were almost always included in the sample metadata. Where available, HLA class I and class II types were obtained from metadata supplied by the sample provider rather than from assay-based typing.

Study-wide conclusions, independent of this receptor: The amount of clinical and demographic metadata varied by source and participant and was provided uncurated.

V loses 0 bases at its end and J loses 4 bases; junction bases beyond the gene matches: 12. The CDR3 runs 18 amino acids, cysteine and phenylalanine included. CDR3 DNA only is kept here, 54 bases in frame from base 1. From a lookup of the germline V gene, CDR1 and CDR2 are SGHDT and YYEEEE. TCRbeta CDR3 regions were amplified from genomic DNA using the immunoSEQ Assay, a bias-controlled multiplex PCR. The study's processing was this. Within the assay, amplification of reference gene primers was used to estimate how many nucleated cells each sample contained. To quantify the absolute abundance of each unique TCRbeta CDR3 rearrangement, sequence reads were collapsed and filtered. For each sample, productive Simpson clonality was calculated as the square root of Simpson's diversity index over productive rearrangements. Entries here come from immuneACCESS through TCRdb and include only in-frame sequences with V and J called. Some clones fail to appear in such tables; in the studies checked, an unresolved V gene covers under half of the shortfall, and the cause of the remainder is unknown. D and trimming come from the DNA, and the V and J calls and clone size come from that table. The sample contains 250,000 to 350,000 clones, approximately 86% of them found a single time. The biggest ten clones account for around 13% of the sample.

For this clone: Its antigen is not yet known. It has no much larger one-base neighbor in the sample; base qualities were not kept.

One collaborating source in Seattle enrolled patients during active infection and followed them longitudinally through the course of disease. The collaborating institutions used their own protocols to collect whole blood in K2EDTA tubes. For TCRbeta analysis, collaborators shipped samples in one of three forms: frozen whole blood, isolated PBMCs, or DNA extracted from either of those sample types. The rearrangement joined TRBV5-6 to TRBJ2-2; TRBD1 agrees with 7 junctional bases. The origin of this receptor is a woman between 65 and 79 years old with COVID-19, enrolled during active disease. Sequencing was carried out using peripheral blood. CDR3 sequence: CASSLVISQGVVTGELFF. The DNA is as follows: TGTGCCAGCAGCTTGGTAATCTCGCAGGGGGTAGTCACCGGGGAGCTGTTTTTT.